This TCR beta chain came from a study of regulatory T cells in long-lasting Graves disease. Study-level results: Persistent-disease Graves' patients showed less TCR diversity than new cases.

Building the TCR beta libraries relied on iRepertoire HTBI primers, and CDR3 regions underwent Arm-PCR. TCRdb passed the multiplex PCR reads through MiXCR, listing each CDR3 protein once. The sample lists some 220,000 distinct CDR3 sequences, approximately 18% occurring once. A word on this clonotype: Its specificity is not known.

Time point of the sample: newly diagnosed GD, antithyroid drugs for less than 3 months. From RNA extracted from PBMCs, the TCR library was made. The CDR3 has 21 residues. The ends were cut back, 4 bases at V and 4 bases at J, with 30 bases in the middle. These data were likewise used in another study, on T cells in Graves' hyperthyroidism and ophthalmopathy. That work adds: Hyperthyroidism had been newly diagnosed in patients aged 18 to 65, and its duration was under 2 months. TCR CDR3 underwent first-round RT-PCR with the HTBI primer set. Also found in blood were most expanded thyroid clonotypes above 0.001.

V gene TRBV5-7 combines with J gene TRBJ1-6, with D unclear. TRBV5-7 is assigned to the ORF class and has an uncertain function. Sequencing used peripheral blood mononuclear cells (PBMCs), obtained at new diagnosis, from a patient treated with antithyroid drugs. The receptor's source is a woman aged 25 to 39 with Graves disease. Written as DNA, the CDR3 is TGTGCCAGCAGCCAATTACAGACGGGCCCAGCTACGTATCCGTATAATTCACCCCTCCACTTT. Amino acid sequence: CASSQLQTGPATYPYNSPLHF.